This TCR beta chain is drawn from a study of T cells in Graves' hyperthyroidism and ophthalmopathy. Clinical symptoms, serum thyroxine, TRAb, thyroid ultrasound and orbital computed tomography informed diagnoses. Fresh peripheral blood, roughly 9.8 ml of it, supplied the PBMCs. Germline lookup yields CDR1 MNHNS and CDR2 SASEGT. The CDR3 runs to 15 residues. J lost 5 bases, V lost 6 bases, and 9 bases had no gene match. In regard to this clonotype: The antigen remains undetermined.

TCR beta CDR3 regions were amplified from RNA. The HTBI set primed first-round TCR CDR3 RT-PCR. TCRdb itself ran the multiplex PCR reads through MiXCR, one entry per CDR3 protein. The sample records around 700,000 distinct CDR3 sequences, 18% being singletons. Regarding the study as a whole: Before onset, by a median of approximately 6.8 months, the model predicted ophthalmopathy. In the blood, most expanded thyroid clonotypes above 0.001 appeared as well.

Sequenced material: blood. The source is a woman between 50 and 59 years old with Graves' hyperthyroidism that later progressed to Graves' ophthalmopathy. The chain employs TRBV6-1 and TRBJ1-2; 10 bases are shared with TRBD1. CDR3 DNA sequence: TGTGCCAGCAGCTCGGACAGGGGGACCATTTATGGCTACACCTTC. It yields the protein CASSSDRGTIYGYTF.